This is a list of T cell receptor beta chains from one sample in a study of beta chain features in type 1 diabetes. TCRdb's table, derived via immunoSEQ multiplex PCR, lists solely in-frame clones and lacks some. The sample yields around 690,000 clones, around 12% seen once. Sequencing used naive CD4+ T cells from blood. The origin of the receptors is a man aged 25 to 45 with type 1 diabetes. Both conserved end residues are part of each CDR3. Fields, in order: J gene, clone size, V gene, D gene, CDR3 protein, CDR3 DNA. D genes are given only for firm matches. Clone size is shown for a subset of rows, as once, few, many or a class of expanded clone.

TRBJ2-2 . TRBV6-5 . CASSYFPPSIGGELFF TGTGCCAGCAGTTACTTCCCTCCTAGCATCGGCGGGGAGCTGTTTTTT
TRBJ1-6 few TRBV7-8 . CASSLGSGQDNSPLHF TGTGCCAGCAGCTTAGGATCTGGGCAGGATAATTCACCCCTCCACTTT
TRBJ1-5 . TRBV20-1 . CSASRLQPQHF TGCAGTGCTAGTAGGCTCCAGCCCCAGCATTTT
TRBJ1-2 few TRBV25-1 TRBD1 CAPGQGVYGYTF TGTGCCCCTGGACAGGGCGTATATGGCTACACCTTC
TRBJ1-2 . TRBV7-9 . CASSNNVGGSQGYTF TGTGCCAGCAGCAACAACGTGGGGGGCTCACAGGGCTACACCTTC
TRBJ1-6 few TRBV7-6 TRBD1 CASSLAQSGQGSSPLHF TGTGCCAGCAGCTTAGCCCAGAGCGGACAGGGGAGTTCACCCCTCCACTTT
TRBJ1-5 few TRBV29-1 . CSVLQGGGQPQHF TGCAGCGTTCTACAGGGAGGAGGTCAGCCCCAGCATTTT
TRBJ1-1 . TRBV4-2 . CASSRLQVTFEAFF TGTGCCAGCAGCCGACTACAGGTTACATTTGAAGCTTTCTTT
TRBJ2-7 . TRBV7-9 TRBD1 CASSFGTGDYEQYF TGTGCCAGCAGCTTCGGGACAGGAGACTACGAGCAGTACTTC
TRBJ2-7 once TRBV7-2 . CASSVGGNSYEQYF TGTGCCAGCAGTGTGGGCGGAAACTCCTACGAGCAGTACTTC
TRBJ1-6 . TRBV14 . CASSQSGTVNSPLHF TGTGCCAGCAGCCAGTCCGGGACGGTTAATTCACCCCTCCACTTT
TRBJ2-5 few TRBV5-4 TRBD2 CASAQWSGGQETQYF TGTGCCAGCGCCCAATGGAGCGGGGGGCAAGAGACCCAGTACTTC
TRBJ2-1 few TRBV5-1 . CASSLARPTLEQFF TGCGCCAGCAGCTTGGCCCGACCGACTTTAGAGCAGTTCTTC
TRBJ1-1 . TRBV7-9 TRBD1 CASSLGQVNTEAFF TGTGCCAGCAGCCTCGGACAGGTGAACACTGAAGCTTTCTTT
TRBJ1-1 few TRBV5-4 . CASSPNRALNTEAFF TGTGCCAGCAGCCCGAACAGGGCCTTGAACACTGAAGCTTTCTTT
TRBJ2-5 few TRBV4-1 . CASSQGNSETQYF TGCGCCAGCAGCCAAGGCAACTCGGAGACCCAGTACTTC
TRBJ2-6 few TRBV19 . CASSAVSSGANVLTF TGTGCCAGTAGTGCGGTGAGCTCTGGGGCCAACGTCCTGACTTTC
TRBJ1-1 . TRBV2 TRBD1 CASRLDRGNTEAFF TGTGCCAGCAGGTTGGACAGGGGGAACACTGAAGCTTTCTTT
TRBJ2-7 . TRBV14 . CASSLIPGANGEQYF TGTGCCAGCAGCCTCATACCGGGGGCCAACGGCGAGCAGTACTTC
TRBJ1-1 few TRBV27 TRBD1 CASSSRDSEAFF TGTGCCAGCAGCTCCCGGGACAGCGAAGCTTTCTTT
TRBJ1-1 . TRBV28 . CASSLRVQGIDFF TGTGCCAGCAGTTTAAGGGTACAGGGTATTGATTTCTTT
TRBJ2-3 few TRBV7-2 TRBD2 CASSGVASGGADTQYF TGTGCCAGCAGCGGCGTTGCGAGCGGGGGAGCAGATACGCAGTATTTT
TRBJ2-6 . TRBV19 . CASSPSPGASGANVLTF TGTGCCAGTAGCCCGAGTCCCGGAGCCTCTGGGGCCAACGTCCTGACTTTC
TRBJ2-4 few TRBV2 TRBD1 CASRPPGTEIAKNIQYF TGTGCCAGCAGGCCGCCCGGGACAGAGATAGCCAAAAACATTCAGTACTTC
TRBJ2-1 . TRBV9 TRBD2 CASSVVAGKGNEQFF TGTGCCAGCAGCGTCGTAGCGGGTAAAGGGAATGAGCAGTTCTTC
TRBJ1-4 . TRBV7-3 . CASSLNPPSESEKLFF TGTGCCAGCAGCTTAAACCCCCCGTCTGAAAGTGAAAAACTGTTTTTT
TRBJ1-2 . TRBV29-1 . CSVGAGNYGYTF TGCAGCGTTGGGGCAGGGAACTATGGCTACACCTTC
TRBJ1-4 few TRBV6-6 TRBD1 CASRPGGTNEKLFF TGTGCCAGCAGACCAGGGGGCACTAATGAAAAACTGTTTTTT
TRBJ1-5 few TRBV6-1 . CASSPKREALHF TGTGCCAGCAGTCCCAAAAGAGAGGCTTTGCATTTT
TRBJ1-2 few TRBV5-1 . CASSLAKAGGVNYGYTF TGCGCCAGCAGCTTGGCCAAAGCAGGAGGGGTGAACTATGGCTACACCTTC
TRBJ1-2 few TRBV11-2 . CASQTRGRVYGYTF TGTGCCAGCCAAACCCGGGGACGAGTCTATGGCTACACCTTC
TRBJ1-4 few TRBV7-9 . CASSPQGLGEKLFF TGTGCCAGCAGCCCCCAGGGTCTGGGTGAAAAACTGTTTTTT
TRBJ2-2 few TRBV7-2 TRBD2 CASSIPGGSNTGELFF TGTGCCAGCAGCATCCCGGGGGGATCGAACACCGGGGAGCTGTTTTTT
TRBJ2-1 . TRBV7-2 TRBD2 CASTLGSAGGYNEQFF TGTGCCAGCACCTTAGGGTCAGCGGGAGGATACAATGAGCAGTTCTTC
TRBJ1-6 . TRBV4-2 TRBD1 CASSQVWTGDNSPLHF TGTGCCAGCAGCCAAGTTTGGACAGGGGATAATTCACCCCTCCACTTT
TRBJ2-7 . TRBV7-6 . CASSTEAYEQYF TGTGCCAGCAGCACCGAGGCCTACGAGCAGTACTTC
TRBJ2-7 . TRBV5-6 TRBD1 CASSKGQGGEQYF TGTGCCAGCAGCAAGGGACAGGGTGGCGAGCAGTACTTC
TRBJ2-4 . TRBV2 . CASSDSVLAKNIQYF TGTGCCAGCAGTGACTCAGTACTAGCCAAAAACATTCAGTACTTC
TRBJ2-3 few TRBV2 . CASISFGTDTQYF TGTGCCAGCATCTCGTTCGGCACAGATACGCAGTATTTT
TRBJ2-5 few TRBV6-6 . CASSINPETQYF TGTGCCAGCAGCATAAATCCAGAGACCCAGTACTTC
TRBJ2-2 . TRBV9 . CASGSGENTGELFF TGTGCCAGCGGCTCCGGGGAGAACACCGGGGAGCTGTTTTTT